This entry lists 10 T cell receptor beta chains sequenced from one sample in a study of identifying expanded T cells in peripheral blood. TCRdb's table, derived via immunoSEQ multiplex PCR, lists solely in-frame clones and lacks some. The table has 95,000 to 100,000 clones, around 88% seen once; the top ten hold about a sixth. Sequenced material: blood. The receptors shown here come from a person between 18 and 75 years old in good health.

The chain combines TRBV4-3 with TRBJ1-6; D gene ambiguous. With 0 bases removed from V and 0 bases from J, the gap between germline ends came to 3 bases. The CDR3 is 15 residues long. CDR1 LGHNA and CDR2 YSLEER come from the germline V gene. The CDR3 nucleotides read TGCGCCAGCAGCCAAGAAATCTCCTATAATTCACCCCTCCACTTT. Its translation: CASSQEISYNSPLHF.

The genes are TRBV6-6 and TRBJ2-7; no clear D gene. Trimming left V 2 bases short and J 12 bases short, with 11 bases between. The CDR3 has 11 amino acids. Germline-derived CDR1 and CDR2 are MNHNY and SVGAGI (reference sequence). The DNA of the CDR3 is TGTGCCAGCAGTTACGCTAAATGTCGGTACTTC. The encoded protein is CASSYAKCRYF.

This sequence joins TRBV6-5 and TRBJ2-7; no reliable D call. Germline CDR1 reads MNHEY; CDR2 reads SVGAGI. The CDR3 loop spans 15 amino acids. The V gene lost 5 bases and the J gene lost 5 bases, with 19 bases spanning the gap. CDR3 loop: CASSTFVQAPDEQYF. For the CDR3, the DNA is TGTGCCAGCAGTACGTTCGTCCAGGCCCCCGACGAGCAGTACTTC.

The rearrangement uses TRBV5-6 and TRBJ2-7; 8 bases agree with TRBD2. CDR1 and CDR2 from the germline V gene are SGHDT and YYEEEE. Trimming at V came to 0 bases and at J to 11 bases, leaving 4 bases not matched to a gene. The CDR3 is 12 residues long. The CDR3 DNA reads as TGTGCCAGCAGCTTGGGGCGGGGGGTTAAGTACTTC. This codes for CASSLGRGVKYF. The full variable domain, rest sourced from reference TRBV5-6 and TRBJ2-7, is DAGVTQSPTHLIKTRGQQVTLRCSPKSGHDTVSWYQQALGQGPQFIFQYYEEEERQRGNFPDRFSGHQFPNYSSELNVNALLLGDSALYLCASSLGRGVKYFGPGTRLTVT.

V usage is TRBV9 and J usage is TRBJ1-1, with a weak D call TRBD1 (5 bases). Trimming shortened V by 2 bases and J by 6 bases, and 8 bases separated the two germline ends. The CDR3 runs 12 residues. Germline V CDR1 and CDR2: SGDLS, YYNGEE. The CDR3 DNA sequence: TGTGCCAGCAGCGTGGGGGGAGCTGAAGCTTTCTTT. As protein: CASSVGGAEAFF.

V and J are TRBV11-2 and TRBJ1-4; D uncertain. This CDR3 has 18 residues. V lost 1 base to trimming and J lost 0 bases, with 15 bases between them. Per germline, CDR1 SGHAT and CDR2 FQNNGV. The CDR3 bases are TGTGCCAGCAGCTTAGTAGGCGGAGGTGCCTCAACTAATGAAAAACTGTTTTTT. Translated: CASSLVGGGASTNEKLFF. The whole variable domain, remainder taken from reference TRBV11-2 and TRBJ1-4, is EAGVAQSPRYKIIEKRQSVAFWCNPISGHATLYWYQQILGQGPKLLIQFQNNGVVDDSQLPKDRFSAERLKGVDSTLKIQPAKLEDSAVYLCASSLVGGGASTNEKLFFGSGTQLSVL.

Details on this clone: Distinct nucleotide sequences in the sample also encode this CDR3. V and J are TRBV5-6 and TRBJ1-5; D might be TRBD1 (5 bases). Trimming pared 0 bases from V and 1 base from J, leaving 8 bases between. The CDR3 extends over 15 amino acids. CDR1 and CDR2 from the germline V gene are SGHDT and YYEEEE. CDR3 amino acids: CASSLGGRSNQPQHF. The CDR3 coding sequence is TGTGCCAGCAGCTTGGGGGGGAGAAGCAATCAGCCCCAGCATTTT.

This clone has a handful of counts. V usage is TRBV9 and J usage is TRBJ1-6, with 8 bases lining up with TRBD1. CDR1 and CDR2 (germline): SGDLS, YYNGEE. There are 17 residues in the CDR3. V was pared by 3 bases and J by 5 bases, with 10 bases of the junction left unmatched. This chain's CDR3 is CASSDAGGRQHNSPLHF. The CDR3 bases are TGTGCCAGCAGCGATGCAGGGGGCCGGCAACATAATTCACCCCTCCACTTT.

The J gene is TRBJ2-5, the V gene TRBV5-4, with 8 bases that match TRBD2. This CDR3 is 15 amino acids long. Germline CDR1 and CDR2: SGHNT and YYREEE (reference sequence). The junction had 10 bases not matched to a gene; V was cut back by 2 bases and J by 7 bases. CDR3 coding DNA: TGTGCCAGCAGCTTTACAACTAGCGGCGAGGGGACCCAGTACTTC. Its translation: CASSFTTSGEGTQYF. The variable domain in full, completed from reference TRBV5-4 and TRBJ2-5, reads ETGVTQSPTHLIKTRGQQVTLRCSSQSGHNTVSWYQQALGQGPQFIFQYYREEENGRGNFPPRFSGLQFPNYSSELNVNALELDDSALYLCASSFTTSGEGTQYFGPGTRLLVL.

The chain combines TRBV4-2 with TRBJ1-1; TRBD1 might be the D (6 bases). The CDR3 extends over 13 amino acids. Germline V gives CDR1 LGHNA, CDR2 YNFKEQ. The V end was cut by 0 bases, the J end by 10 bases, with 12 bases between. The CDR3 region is CASSQDRGGRAFF. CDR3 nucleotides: TGTGCCAGCAGCCAAGATCGAGGGGGACGAGCTTTCTTT.